Following are 23 T cell receptor beta chains from one sample sequenced in a study of blood T cell repertoires in COVID-19. Clones were sequenced by immunoSEQ multiplex PCR, and TCRdb holds only the in-frame ones, with some missing. The sample includes over 350,000 clones, around 90% of them seen just once. Sequencing was done on a sample of PBMCs or T cells enriched from blood (not recorded which). The receptors come from a woman under 30 with acute COVID-19.

The chain recombines TRBV23-1 with TRBJ1-3; 7 bases map to TRBD1. TRBV23-1 is an ORF, and what it does is uncertain. The CDR3 extends over 17 amino acids. Unmatched junction bases numbered 6, after V lost 1 base and J lost 0 bases. The CDR3 DNA reads as TGCGCCAGCAGTCAATTAGGAGACAGGGTCTCTGGAAACACCATATATTTT. It yields the protein CASSQLGDRVSGNTIYF.

V usage is TRBV9 and J usage is TRBJ1-2; D is ambiguous. This CDR3 is 14 amino acids long. V was trimmed by 0 bases and J by 8 bases, leaving 14 bases between them. Germline-derived CDR1 and CDR2 are SGDLS and YYNGEE. The CDR3 DNA reads as TGTGCCAGCAGCGTAGCTACTGGAGCCGGGGGCTACACCTTC. Protein sequence: CASSVATGAGGYTF.

This clone appeared once. The genes are TRBV7-3 and TRBJ2-1; D is perhaps TRBD2 (7 bases). This CDR3 is built from 16 residues. CDR1 SGHTA and CDR2 FQGTGA come from the germline V gene. The V gene lost 3 bases and the J gene lost 1 base, with 13 bases spanning the gap. CDR3 sequence reads: CASSLSGGASYNEQFF. In nucleotides, the CDR3 is TGTGCCAGCAGCTTGTCTGGGGGGGCATCCTACAATGAGCAGTTCTTC.

The chain joins TRBV12-3 or TRBV12-4 to TRBJ1-2; D remains ambiguous. V was shortened by 4 bases and J by 0 bases, with 6 bases between the two germline ends. This CDR3 contains 13 residues. The CDR3 spells CASSSGSNYGYTF. CDR3 coding DNA: TGTGCCAGCAGTTCGGGATCTAACTATGGCTACACCTTC.

V usage is TRBV15 and J usage is TRBJ2-7; perhaps TRBD1 as D (6 bases). The germline gives CDR1 LNHNV, CDR2 YYDKDF (reference sequence). The V end was cut by 4 bases, the J end by 0 bases, with 16 bases between. This CDR3 comprises 16 residues. The CDR3 DNA reads TGTGCCACCAGCACCGGTAAGGGACATAACTCCTACGAGCAGTACTTC. Translated, it gives CATSTGKGHNSYEQYF.

This chain uses TRBV12-5 with TRBJ1-5; 10 positions agree with TRBD1. Trimming at V came to 3 bases and at J to 5 bases, leaving 4 bases not matched to a gene. Per the germline V gene, CDR1 is LGHNT and CDR2 is FRNRAP. There are 15 residues in the CDR3. The CDR3 DNA is TGTGCTAGTGGTTTAGGGACAGGGGATCATCAGCCCCAGCATTTT. Translating it yields CASGLGTGDHQPQHF.

This chain links TRBV12-3 or TRBV12-4 with TRBJ1-6; 9 bases line up with TRBD1. The CDR3 has 12 amino acids. V shed 5 bases, J shed 13 bases, and the junction held 3 bases outside the gene matches. The CDR3 nucleotides are TGTGCCAGCAGTGCCGGGACAGGGCCCCTCCACTTT. Amino acids: CASSAGTGPLHF.

This chain links TRBV19 with TRBJ2-7; tentatively, D is TRBD1 (5 bases). This CDR3 has 15 residues. CDR1 is LNHDA and CDR2 is SQIVND in the germline V gene (reference sequence). V was cut by 5 bases and J by 3 bases, with 17 bases left in between. The CDR3 loop reads CASSSGFGLIYEQYF. As DNA, the CDR3 is TGTGCCAGTAGTTCAGGGTTCGGTCTGATCTACGAGCAGTACTTC.

J is TRBJ1-1 and V is TRBV18, with 9 bases aligning to TRBD1. The CDR3 covers 14 residues. V was pared by 4 bases and J by 9 bases, with 9 bases of the junction left unmatched. CDR1 is KGHSH, CDR2 LQKENI, per germline. The CDR3 DNA reads TGTGCCAGCTCACGGGACAGGGCCCTTTTACAAGCTTTCTTT. This translates into CASSRDRALLQAFF.

The rearrangement joins TRBV10-3 to TRBJ2-5; the match to TRBD2 covers 10 bases. This CDR3 spans 13 amino acids. The germline V gene has CDR1 ENHRY and CDR2 SYGVKD. The junction had 3 bases not matched to a gene; V was cut back by 6 bases and J by 5 bases. This CDR3 is CAISVLAGETQYF. In DNA form, the CDR3 reads TGTGCCATCAGCGTACTAGCGGGGGAGACCCAGTACTTC.

A few counts support this clone. This chain connects TRBV12-5 to TRBJ2-1; D might be TRBD2 (7 bases). The V gene's germline CDR1 is LGHNT and CDR2 FRNRAP. The CDR3 contains 14 residues. Trimming stripped 8 bases from V and 7 bases from J, with 18 bases between. The CDR3 region is CASSPTGGQNEQFF. In nucleotides, the CDR3 is TGTGCTAGTTCCCCGACGGGGGGCCAGAATGAGCAGTTCTTC.

The chain recombines TRBV27 with TRBJ2-1; 9 positions match TRBD2. The CDR3 contains 12 residues. V shed 6 bases, J shed 15 bases, and the junction held 9 bases outside the gene matches. Germline V gene data show CDR1 as MNHEY and CDR2 as SMNVEV (reference sequence). CDR3 nucleotide sequence: TGTGCCAGCAGACAAGAGCGGGAGGCTTGGTTCTTC. Translation: CASRQEREAWFF.

CDR3 in amino acids: CASSVVGADEQFF. The CDR3 bases are TGTGCCAGCAGCGTAGTTGGAGCCGATGAGCAGTTCTTC. The rearrangement uses TRBV9 and TRBJ2-1; D unresolved. The CDR3 sequence is 13 residues long. Trimming took 0 bases from V and 8 from J, leaving 9 bases between them. Germline CDR1 reads SGDLS; CDR2 reads YYNGEE.

The chain links TRBV25-1 to TRBJ2-2; TRBD1 matches 9 bases. CDR3 size: 16 residues. Germline V gene sequence: CDR1 MGHDK, CDR2 SYGVNS. J gave up 5 bases and V 4 bases, and 8 bases lay outside the gene matches. CDR3 protein: CASSAGGTGKTGELFF. CDR3 bases: TGTGCCAGCAGTGCCGGGGGGACAGGGAAAACCGGGGAGCTGTTTTTT.

The chain joins TRBV19 to TRBJ1-4; 9 positions match TRBD1. V was clipped by 10 bases and J by 8 bases; unmatched bases: 8. Germline CDR1 LNHDA, CDR2 SQIVND (reference sequence). This CDR3 is built from 13 residues. CDR3 sequence reads: CATADRGGEKLFF. The DNA of the CDR3 is TGTGCCACTGCGGACAGGGGTGGCGAAAAACTGTTTTTT.

This clone has only a few counts. The genes are TRBV19 and TRBJ2-1; 9 bases are shared with TRBD2. J lost 5 bases, V lost 6 bases, and 5 bases had no gene match. Germline lookup yields CDR1 LNHDA and CDR2 SQIVND (reference sequence). The CDR3 sequence is 14 residues long. The CDR3 DNA follows: TGTGCCAGTAGGAAGCGGGGGGAGCACAATGAGCAGTTCTTC. It yields the protein CASRKRGEHNEQFF.

This sequence joins TRBV2 and TRBJ1-5; the match to TRBD1 covers 11 bases. The CDR3 sequence is 17 residues long. Losses at the gene ends were 3 bases for V and 0 bases for J; bases not matched to a gene: 4. Germline assignment: CDR1 SNHLY and CDR2 FYNNEI. This CDR3 is CASSDRDRGYSNQPQHF. The CDR3 region has the DNA TGTGCCAGCAGTGATAGGGACAGGGGGTATAGCAATCAGCCCCAGCATTTT.

The chain joins TRBV5-1 to TRBJ1-6; D gene uncertain. The V gene's germline CDR1 is SGHRS and CDR2 YFSETQ. The CDR3 consists of 14 residues. V lost 0 bases and J lost 5, with 6 bases in between. The DNA of the CDR3 is TGCGCCAGCAGCTTGGACCCAGATAATTCACCCCTCCACTTT. This encodes CASSLDPDNSPLHF.

The chain combines TRBV4-1 with TRBJ1-1, with 12 bases that match TRBD1. V lost 1 base and J lost 2; bases outside the gene matches: 5. The CDR3 totals 17 residues. Germline CDR1 MGHRA, CDR2 YSYEKL. In DNA form, the CDR3 reads TGCGCCAGCAGCCAAGGTCGGGACAGGGGGCTTAACACTGAAGCTTTCTTT. Its translation is CASSQGRDRGLNTEAFF.

The chain recombines TRBV10-3 with TRBJ2-7, with D possibly TRBD1 on 5 matching bases. The CDR3 is 13 amino acids. V was cut by 6 bases and J by 3 bases, with 12 bases left in between. CDR1 is ENHRY and CDR2 is SYGVKD in the germline V gene. CDR3 loop: CAIRDGQNYEQYF. CDR3 in DNA: TGTGCCATCAGAGATGGACAAAACTACGAGCAGTACTTC.

The genes are TRBV4-2 and TRBJ2-5; no firm D call. Per the germline V gene, CDR1 is LGHNA and CDR2 is YNFKEQ. The V and J ends lost 6 bases and 7 bases respectively, with 18 bases between them. This CDR3 has 14 amino acids. CDR3 bases: TGTGCCAGCAGTCGAGAGATTGACTTGGGGACCCAGTACTTC. As protein: CASSREIDLGTQYF.

The rearrangement uses TRBV7-9 and TRBJ1-3; TRBD1 matches 7 bases. The trim removed 5 bases at V and 4 bases at J, leaving 8 bases unmatched. Germline V CDR1 and CDR2: SEHNR, FQNEAQ (reference sequence). This CDR3 is built from 15 residues. In DNA form, the CDR3 reads TGTGCCAGCAGCCAAACAGGGGTGCTCGGAAACACCATATATTTT. Protein sequence: CASSQTGVLGNTIYF.

The V and J genes are TRBV7-7 and TRBJ2-1; D may be TRBD1 (5 bases). The CDR3 has 13 residues. Trimming removed 5 bases from V and 8 bases from J, with 13 bases in between. From germline, CDR1 is SSHAT and CDR2 FNYEAQ (reference sequence). CDR3 sequence (DNA): TGTGCCAGCAGCCCGCGGCAGGGCCATGAGCAGTTCTTC. This translates into CASSPRQGHEQFF.